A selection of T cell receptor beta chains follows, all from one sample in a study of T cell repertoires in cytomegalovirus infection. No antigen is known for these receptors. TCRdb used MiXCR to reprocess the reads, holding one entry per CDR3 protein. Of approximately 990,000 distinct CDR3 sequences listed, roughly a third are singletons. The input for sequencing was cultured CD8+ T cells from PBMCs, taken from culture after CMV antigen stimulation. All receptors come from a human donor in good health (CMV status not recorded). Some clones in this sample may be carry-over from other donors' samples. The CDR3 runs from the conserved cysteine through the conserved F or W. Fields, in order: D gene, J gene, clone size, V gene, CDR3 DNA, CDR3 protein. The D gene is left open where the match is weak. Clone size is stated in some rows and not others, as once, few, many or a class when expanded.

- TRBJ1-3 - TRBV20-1 TGCAGTGCTACCCGGAGGGTAGGGTATCTTGCTGGAAACACCATATATTTT CSATRRVGYLAGNTIYF
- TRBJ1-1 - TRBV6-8 TGTGCCAGCAGGGTTGTTGGGCAAGGGTTCACTGAAGCTTTCTTT CASRVVGQGFTEAFF
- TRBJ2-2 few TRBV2 TGTGCCAGTTTAAGAAACACCGGGGAGCTGTTTTTT CASLRNTGELFF
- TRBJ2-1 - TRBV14 TGTGCCAGCAGCCAAGAGGTGGAGGACTACAATGAGCAGTTCTTC CASSQEVEDYNEQFF
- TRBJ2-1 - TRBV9 TGTGCCAGCAGCCTTATCGGAACAGCCAACAATGAGCAGTTCTTC CASSLIGTANNEQFF
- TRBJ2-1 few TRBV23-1 TGCGCCAGCAGTTCCCCAGGCGGGCCTGAGCAGTTCTTC CASSSPGGPEQFF
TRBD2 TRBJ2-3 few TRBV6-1 TGTGCCAGCAGTGAAATGGCCCGAGCGGGGGGAAAAGATACGCAGTATTTT CASSEMARAGGKDTQYF
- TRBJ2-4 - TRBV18 TGTGCCAGCTCACCACCTCAAGCCAAAAACATTCAGTACTTC CASSPPQAKNIQYF
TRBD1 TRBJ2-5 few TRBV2 TGTGCCAGCAGACGGACAGGGCTTGTAGAGACCCAGTACTTC CASRRTGLVETQYF
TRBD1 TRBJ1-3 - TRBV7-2 TGTGCCAGCAGCGAAAGGGGGCAAACGAACACCATATATTTT CASSERGQTNTIYF
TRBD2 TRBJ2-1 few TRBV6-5 TGTGCCAGCAGGCTAACTAGCGGGGGTTCTATTAACAATGAGCAGTTCTTC CASRLTSGGSINNEQFF
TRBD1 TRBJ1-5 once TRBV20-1 TGCAGTACCCCGGGACAGGGGAGGACAAGCAATCAGCCCCAGCATTTT CSTPGQGRTSNQPQHF
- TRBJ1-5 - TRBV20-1 TGCAGTGCTAGTAATAGCAATCAGCCCCAGCATTTT CSASNSNQPQHF
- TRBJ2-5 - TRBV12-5 TGTGCTAGTGGTTTGCCTGGACGGGCGGGTGAGACCCAGTACTTC CASGLPGRAGETQYF
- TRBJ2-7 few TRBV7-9 TGTGCCAGCAGCCCCCACCAGGGTAAGAGGTCCTACGAGCAGTACTTC CASSPHQGKRSYEQYF
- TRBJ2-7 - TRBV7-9 TGTGCCAGCACCCGAGGGGGGGCCTACGAGCAGTACTTC CASTRGGAYEQYF
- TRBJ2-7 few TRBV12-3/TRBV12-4 TGTGCCAGCAGTTTTGGCAGGGAATTCTACGAGCAGTACTTC CASSFGREFYEQYF
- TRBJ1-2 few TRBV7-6 TGTGCCAGCAGCTTAGATTGGGGGGGGCGTGACGGCTACACCTTC CASSLDWGGRDGYTF
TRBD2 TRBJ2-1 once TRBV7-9 TGTGCCAGCGTTTTAGAACTCTTACCGGGGGGTACCTACAATGAGCAGTTCTTC CASVLELLPGGTYNEQFF
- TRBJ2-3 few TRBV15 TGTGCCACCAGCGGAGATACGCAGTATTTT CATSGDTQYF
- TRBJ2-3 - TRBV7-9 TGTGCCAGCAGCTTCCGAGAGGGGGACACAGATACGCAGTATTTT CASSFREGDTDTQYF
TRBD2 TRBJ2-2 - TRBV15 TGTGCCACCAGCGGGGGGGGAGGGATTCGCACCGGGGAGCTGTTTTTT CATSGGGGIRTGELFF
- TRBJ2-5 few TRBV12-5 TGTGCTAGTGGTTTCGGCGGTGAGACCCAGTACTTC CASGFGGETQYF
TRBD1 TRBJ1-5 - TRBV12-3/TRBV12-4 TGTGCCAGCAGTTCAGAGGGGGGACAGGTTAGCAATCAGCCCCAGCATTTT CASSSEGGQVSNQPQHF
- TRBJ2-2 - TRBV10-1 TGCGTCAGCAGTGAGTCCAAGGTGTCCGGGGAGCTGTTTTTT CVSSESKVSGELFF
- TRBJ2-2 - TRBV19 TGTGCCATTAGGCAGACCGGGGAGCTGTTTTTT CAIRQTGELFF
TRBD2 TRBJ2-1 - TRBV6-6 TGTGCCAGCAGTCCGGGGACTAGCGGGGGGGCCTGGAATGAGCAGTTCTTC CASSPGTSGGAWNEQFF
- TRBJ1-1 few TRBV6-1 TGTGCCAGCAGTGAGTCACTGGCTACTGAAGCTTTCTTT CASSESLATEAFF
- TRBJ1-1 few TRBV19 TGTGCCAGTATATCGTCGGGGGACACTGAAGCTTTCTTT CASISSGDTEAFF
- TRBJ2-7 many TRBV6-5 TGTGCCAGCAGTTCCTACGGGTTCTCCTACGAGCAGTACTTC CASSSYGFSYEQYF
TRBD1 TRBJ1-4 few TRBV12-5 TGTGCTAGTGGTGCCCTCGGGACAGGCCGGGCAAAACTGTTTTTT CASGALGTGRAKLFF
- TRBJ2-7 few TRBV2 TGTGCCAGCAATGGACGGGAGCAGTACTTC CASNGREQYF
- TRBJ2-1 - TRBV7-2 TGTGTCAGCAGCTTTTACAGGGACCTCGACAATGAGCAGTTCTTC CVSSFYRDLDNEQFF
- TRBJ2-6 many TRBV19 TGTGCCAGTAGTATCGGCTCTGGGGCCAACGTCCTGACTTTC CASSIGSGANVLTF
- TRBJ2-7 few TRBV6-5 TGTGCCAGCAGTTTAACCAGGGGCCGATATTCCTACGAGCAGTACTTC CASSLTRGRYSYEQYF
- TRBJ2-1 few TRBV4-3 TGCGCCAGCAGCCAAGATTATTGGTATGAGCAGTTCTTC CASSQDYWYEQFF
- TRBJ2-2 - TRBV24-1 TGTGCCACCAGTGATCGGTTTTCGGGCACCGGGGAGCTGTTTTTT CATSDRFSGTGELFF
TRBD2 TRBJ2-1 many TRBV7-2 TGTGCCAGCAGCTTAGCCCCTAGCGGGGATATTTACAATGAGCAGTTCTTC CASSLAPSGDIYNEQFF
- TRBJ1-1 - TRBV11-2 TGTGCCAGCAGCTCCATGGACGGGAACACTGAAGCTTTCTTT CASSSMDGNTEAFF
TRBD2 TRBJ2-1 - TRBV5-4 TGTGCCACCCAGATAGCGGGGAGATACAATGAGCAGTTCTTC CATQIAGRYNEQFF
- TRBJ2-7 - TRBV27 TGTGCCACCGGGGACAATACCTACGAGCAGTACTTC CATGDNTYEQYF